A selection of T cell receptor beta chains follows, all from one sample in a study of cytomegalovirus exposure and HLA in healthy donors. Using immunoSEQ multiplex PCR, the repertoire was profiled, and TCRdb retains in-frame clones only, with some absent. The profile shows over 150,000 clones, 79% of them singletons. Material: PBMCs. Every receptor here comes from a woman aged 18-29 years in good health and CMV-seronegative. Both conserved end residues are part of each CDR3. D genes are given only for firm matches.

D gene: TRBD2; J gene: TRBJ2-7; V gene: TRBV4-3; CDR3 DNA: TGCGCCTCAGCACCTTTAGCGGGAGGTGGGTACGAGCAGTACTTC; CDR3 protein: CASAPLAGGGYEQYF
D gene: NA; J gene: TRBJ2-7; V gene: TRBV28; CDR3 DNA: TGTGCCAGCAGTCCTCCGAGCCCCCACGAGCAGTACTTC; CDR3 protein: CASSPPSPHEQYF
D gene: NA; J gene: TRBJ1-6; V gene: TRBV10-1; CDR3 DNA: TGCGCCAGCAGTGAGTCTAAACAGTCACCCCTCCACTTT; CDR3 protein: CASSESKQSPLHF
D gene: NA; J gene: TRBJ2-3; V gene: TRBV25-1; CDR3 DNA: TGTGCCAGCAACGTCAGGGCCACAGATACGCAGTATTTT; CDR3 protein: CASNVRATDTQYF
D gene: TRBD2; J gene: TRBJ2-7; V gene: TRBV27; CDR3 DNA: TGTGCCAGCAGTTCAATCGGCGGGGGAAGCAACGAGCAGTACTTC; CDR3 protein: CASSSIGGGSNEQYF
D gene: TRBD2; J gene: TRBJ2-1; V gene: TRBV5-1; CDR3 DNA: TGCGCCAGCAGCCCTCTAGCGGGGGGCCTCTACAATGAGCAGTTCTTC; CDR3 protein: CASSPLAGGLYNEQFF
D gene: NA; J gene: TRBJ2-7; V gene: TRBV21-1; CDR3 DNA: TGTGCCAGCAGCAAATCGAGACAGGGCGGGTACGAGCAGTACTTC; CDR3 protein: CASSKSRQGGYEQYF
D gene: NA; J gene: TRBJ2-1; V gene: TRBV7-2; CDR3 DNA: TGTGCCAGCAGCTTGACAGCAGCAAGTAGTGAGCAGTTCTTC; CDR3 protein: CASSLTAASSEQFF
D gene: NA; J gene: TRBJ2-7; V gene: TRBV2; CDR3 DNA: TGTGCCAGCAGCACGGAGGGGTACGAGCAGTACTTC; CDR3 protein: CASSTEGYEQYF
D gene: TRBD1; J gene: TRBJ1-6; V gene: TRBV5-1; CDR3 DNA: TGCGCCAGCAGCTTTAGGGACAGAGATAATTCACCCCTCCACTTT; CDR3 protein: CASSFRDRDNSPLHF